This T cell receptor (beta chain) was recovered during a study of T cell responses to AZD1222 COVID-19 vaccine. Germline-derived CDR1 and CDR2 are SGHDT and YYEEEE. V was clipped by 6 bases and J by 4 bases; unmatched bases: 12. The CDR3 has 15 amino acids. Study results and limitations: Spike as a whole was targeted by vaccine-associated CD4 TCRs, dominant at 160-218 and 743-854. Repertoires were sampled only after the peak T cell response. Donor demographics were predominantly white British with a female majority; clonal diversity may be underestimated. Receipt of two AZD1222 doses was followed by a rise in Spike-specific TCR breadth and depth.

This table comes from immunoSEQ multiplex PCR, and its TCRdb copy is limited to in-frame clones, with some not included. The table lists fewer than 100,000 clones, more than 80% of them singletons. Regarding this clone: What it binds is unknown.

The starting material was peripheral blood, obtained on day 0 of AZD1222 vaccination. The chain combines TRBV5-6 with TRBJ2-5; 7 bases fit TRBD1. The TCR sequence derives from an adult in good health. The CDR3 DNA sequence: TGTGCCAGCACCTCGGGACAGCGACGTGGAGAGACCCAGTACTTC. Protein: CASTSGQRRGETQYF.